A few counts support the clone carrying this T cell receptor (beta chain). These data originate in a study of CD8 T cells in ankylosing spondylitis. TCRdb reanalysed the 5' RACE reads using MiXCR and keeps one entry per CDR3 protein. Among some 120,000 distinct CDR3 sequences listed, roughly an eighth were seen once. Germline CDR1 SQVTM, CDR2 ANQGSEA. V was pared by 7 bases and J by 6 bases, with 18 bases between. The CDR3 covers 14 residues. This TCR was recovered from a female donor with ankylosing spondylitis or in good health (not recorded which). This chain links TRBV29-1 with TRBJ2-2; D could derive from TRBD1 or TRBD2 (5 bases each). Material: blood, either unsorted or a sorted T cell fraction (not recorded which). The CDR3 DNA follows: TGCAGCGCCCACGGGACCGGGTACGCCGGGGAGCTGTTTTTT. Protein: CSAHGTGYAGELFF.